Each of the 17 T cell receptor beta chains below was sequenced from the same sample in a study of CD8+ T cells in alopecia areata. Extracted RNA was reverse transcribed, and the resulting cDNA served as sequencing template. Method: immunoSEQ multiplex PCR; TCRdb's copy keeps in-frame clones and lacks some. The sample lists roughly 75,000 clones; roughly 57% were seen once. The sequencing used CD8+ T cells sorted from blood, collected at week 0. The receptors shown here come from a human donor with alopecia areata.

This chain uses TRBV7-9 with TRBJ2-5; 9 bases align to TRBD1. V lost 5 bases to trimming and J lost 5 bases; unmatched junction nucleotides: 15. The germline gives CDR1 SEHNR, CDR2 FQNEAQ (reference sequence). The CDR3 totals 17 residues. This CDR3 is CASSPPPGQGPSETQYF. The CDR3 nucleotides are TGTGCCAGCAGCCCACCTCCGGGACAGGGCCCAAGCGAGACCCAGTACTTC.

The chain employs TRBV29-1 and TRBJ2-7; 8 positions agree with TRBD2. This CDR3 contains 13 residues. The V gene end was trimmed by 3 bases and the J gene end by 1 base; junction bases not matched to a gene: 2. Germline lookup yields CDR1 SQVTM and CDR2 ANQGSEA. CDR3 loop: CSVDVAGSYEQYF. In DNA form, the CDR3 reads TGCAGCGTTGACGTAGCGGGATCCTACGAGCAGTACTTC.

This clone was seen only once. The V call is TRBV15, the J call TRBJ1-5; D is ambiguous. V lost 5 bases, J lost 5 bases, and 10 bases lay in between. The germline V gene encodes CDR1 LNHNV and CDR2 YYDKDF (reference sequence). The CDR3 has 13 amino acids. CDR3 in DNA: TGTGCCACCAGCTCCGACGGATATCAGCCCCAGCATTTT. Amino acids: CATSSDGYQPQHF. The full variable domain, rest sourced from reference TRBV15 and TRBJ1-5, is DAMVIQNPRYQVTQFGKPVTLSCSQTLNHNVMYWYQQKSSQAPKLLFHYYDKDFNNEADTPDNFQSRRPNTSFCFLDIRSPGLGDTAMYLCATSSDGYQPQHFGDGTRLSIL.

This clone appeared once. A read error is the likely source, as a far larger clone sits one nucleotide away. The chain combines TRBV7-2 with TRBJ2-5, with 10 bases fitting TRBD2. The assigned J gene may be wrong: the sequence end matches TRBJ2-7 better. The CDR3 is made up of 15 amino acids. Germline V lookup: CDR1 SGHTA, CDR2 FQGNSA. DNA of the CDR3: TGTGCCAGCAGCTCCAGGACTAGCGGTCTCTACGAGCAGTACTTC. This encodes CASSSRTSGLYEQYF.

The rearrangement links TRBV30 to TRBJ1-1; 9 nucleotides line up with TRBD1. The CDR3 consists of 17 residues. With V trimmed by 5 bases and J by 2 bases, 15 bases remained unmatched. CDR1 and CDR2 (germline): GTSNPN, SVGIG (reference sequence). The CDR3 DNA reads TGTGCCTGGGCCTACAGGGGGCCTAGGTCGGGAAACACTGAAGCTTTCTTT. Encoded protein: CAWAYRGPRSGNTEAFF.

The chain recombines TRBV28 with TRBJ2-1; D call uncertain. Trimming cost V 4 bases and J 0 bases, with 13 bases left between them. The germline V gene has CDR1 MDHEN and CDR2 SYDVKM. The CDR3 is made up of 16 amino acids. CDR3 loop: CASSSHDASSYNEQFF. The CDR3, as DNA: TGTGCCAGCAGTTCCCACGACGCCAGCTCCTACAATGAGCAGTTCTTC.

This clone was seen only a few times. DNA for the CDR3: TGCAGCGTGGCGGGAGACGACACAGATACGCAGTATTTT. This sequence encodes CSVAGDDTDTQYF. The chain couples TRBV29-1 to TRBJ2-3; 7 bases are a match to TRBD2. V shed 6 bases, J shed 2 bases, and the junction held 5 bases outside the gene matches. Germline V gene sequence: CDR1 SQVTM, CDR2 ANQGSEA. The CDR3 sequence is 13 residues long.

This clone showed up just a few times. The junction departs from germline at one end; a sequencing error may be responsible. The DNA for the CDR3 is TGTGCCAGCAGTTACGGGTCCCAATGGGAGGGGAATGGCTACACCTTC. As protein: CASSYGSQWEGNGYTF. The chain employs TRBV10-3 and TRBJ1-2; a possible D gene is TRBD1 (5 bases). The V gene's germline CDR1 is ENHRY and CDR2 SYGVKD. The CDR3 loop spans 16 amino acids.

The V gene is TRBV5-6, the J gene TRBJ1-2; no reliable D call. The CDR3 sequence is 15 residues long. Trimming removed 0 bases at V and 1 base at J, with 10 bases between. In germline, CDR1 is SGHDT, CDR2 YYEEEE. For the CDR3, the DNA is TGTGCCAGCAGCTTGGTCCCGGCAGATAACTATGGCTACACCTTC. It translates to CASSLVPADNYGYTF.

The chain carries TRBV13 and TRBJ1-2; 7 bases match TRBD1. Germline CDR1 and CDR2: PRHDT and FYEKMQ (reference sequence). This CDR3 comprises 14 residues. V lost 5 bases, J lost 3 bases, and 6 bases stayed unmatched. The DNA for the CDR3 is TGTGCCAGCAGCCTGGGACAGAGTTACTATGGCTACACCTTC. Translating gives CASSLGQSYYGYTF.

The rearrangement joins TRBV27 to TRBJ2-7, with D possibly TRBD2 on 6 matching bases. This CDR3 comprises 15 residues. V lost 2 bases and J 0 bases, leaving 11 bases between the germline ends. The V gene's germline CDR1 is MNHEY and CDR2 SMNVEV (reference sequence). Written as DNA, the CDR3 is TGTGCCAGCAGTTTAAGCCGGGGACTCTCCTACGAGCAGTACTTC. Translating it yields CASSLSRGLSYEQYF.

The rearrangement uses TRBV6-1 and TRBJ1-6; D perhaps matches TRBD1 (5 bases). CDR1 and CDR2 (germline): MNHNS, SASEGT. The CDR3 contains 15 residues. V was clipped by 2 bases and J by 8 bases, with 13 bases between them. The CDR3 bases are TGTGCCAGCAGTGAAAGGCGGGGGGGAGATTCACCCCTCCACTTT. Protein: CASSERRGGDSPLHF.

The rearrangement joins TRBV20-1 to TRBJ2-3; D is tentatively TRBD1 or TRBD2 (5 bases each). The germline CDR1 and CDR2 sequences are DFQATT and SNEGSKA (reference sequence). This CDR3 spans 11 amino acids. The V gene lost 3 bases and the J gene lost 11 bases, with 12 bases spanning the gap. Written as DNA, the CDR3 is TGCAGTGCTAGTCGAGGGGTGTGGCAGTATTTT. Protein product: CSASRGVWQYF.

The CDR3, as DNA: TGTGCCAGCACGGACTCTGGGGACAACGAGCAGTACTTC. This translates into CASTDSGDNEQYF. The chain recombines TRBV28 with TRBJ2-7; maybe TRBD1 (6 bases). The ends were cut back, 7 bases at V and 5 bases at J, with 15 bases in the middle. Germline V lookup: CDR1 MDHEN, CDR2 SYDVKM. The CDR3 is 13 amino acids.

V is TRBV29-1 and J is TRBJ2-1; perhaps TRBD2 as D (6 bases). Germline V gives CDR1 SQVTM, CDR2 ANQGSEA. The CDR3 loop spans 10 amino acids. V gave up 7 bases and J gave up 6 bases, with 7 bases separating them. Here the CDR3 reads CSGLVNEQFF. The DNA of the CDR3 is TGCAGCGGACTAGTCAATGAGCAGTTCTTC.

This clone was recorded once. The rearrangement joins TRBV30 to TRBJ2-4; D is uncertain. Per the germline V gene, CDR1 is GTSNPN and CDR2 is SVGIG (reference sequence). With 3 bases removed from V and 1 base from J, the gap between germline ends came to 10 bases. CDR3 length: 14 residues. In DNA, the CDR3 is TGTGCCTGGAGCCTAGGGCTTGCCAAAAACATTCAGTACTTC. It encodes CAWSLGLAKNIQYF.

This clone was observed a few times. CDR3 bases: TGCGCCAGCAGCATGGGGGACGGGAACACTGAAGCTTTCTTT. Its translation: CASSMGDGNTEAFF. V is TRBV5-1 and J is TRBJ1-1; TRBD1 might be the D (5 bases). V dropped 4 bases and J dropped 1 base, with 11 bases sitting between them. Germline V lookup: CDR1 SGHRS, CDR2 YFSETQ. CDR3 size: 14 residues.